The sample holds a few counts of the clone carrying this T cell receptor (beta chain). What it recognizes is unknown. The entry originates in a study of T cells after yellow fever vaccination. Findings of the study overall: At 95% to 96% for CD4 and roughly 87% for CD8, most primary-vaccination clones showed up again after the booster.

Via MiXCR, TCRdb re-called the 5' RACE reads, giving one row per CDR3 protein. The sample lists more than 450,000 distinct CDR3 sequences, around a fifth occurring once. The sequence derives from a man aged 18 to 29 who received the YFV17D yellow fever vaccine. The sequencing here drew on PBMCs, taken less than 25 days after the first yellow fever vaccination.

CDR3 in amino acids: CASSVSTGAVTGELFF. CDR3 DNA: TGTGCCAGCAGCGTATCGACAGGGGCGGTCACCGGGGAGCTGTTTTTT. V gene TRBV7-9 combines with J gene TRBJ2-2, with 8 bases fitting TRBD1. V shed 5 bases, J shed 4 bases, and the junction held 9 bases outside the gene matches. CDR1 is SEHNR and CDR2 is FQNEAQ in the germline V gene (reference sequence). CDR3 length: 16 amino acids.